A single T cell receptor beta chain is shown here with its context. This entry is derived from a study of blood T cell repertoires in COVID-19. Study-level background: Samples representing acute and convalescent COVID-19 were sourced from the United States, Italy and Spain.

How the authors handled the data: How many nucleated cells were present was estimated from reference gene primer amplification. Sequencing used immunoSEQ multiplex PCR; TCRdb keeps in-frame clones, though not all of them. V, J and clone size reflect that table, while D and trimming were determined from the DNA. The sample lists a few hundred thousand clones, around 90% occurring once. J was trimmed by 0 bases and V by 5 bases; bases with no gene match: 10. Per the germline V gene, CDR1 is LNHDA and CDR2 is SQIVND (reference sequence). The CDR3 consists of 16 residues. Sequences were obtained from peripheral blood. The chain employs TRBV19 and TRBJ2-7; TRBD1 aligns across 7 bases. The source of this sequence is a woman in her 40s who had recovered from COVID-19. The CDR3 DNA reads TGTGCCAGTAGTCCCCAGGGGGACCGAGACTCCTACGAGCAGTACTTC. Its protein is CASSPQGDRDSYEQYF.